The clone carrying this TCR beta chain appeared once. The antigen is not known. This sample stems from a study of cytomegalovirus exposure and HLA in healthy donors. The primer mix had 60 Vbeta and 13 Jbeta primers. The table came from immunoSEQ multiplex PCR; TCRdb's copy has only in-frame clones and leaves some out. The sample includes about 160,000 clones, 60% to 80% of them seen just once. Per germline, CDR1 LNHDA and CDR2 SQIVND (reference sequence). J was trimmed by 3 bases and V by 3 bases; bases with no gene match: 7. The CDR3 sequence is 15 residues long. Study results and caveats: As a later analysis revealed, the rate of TCR association differed by HLA locus, with DRB1 most and HLA-C fewest. The authors later found most CMV-associated TCR beta chains appeared HLA-restricted. It was likely that a cluster of highly shared sequence variants was a sequencing artifact. Cytomegalovirus status was reportedly diagnosed by the classifier with high specificity and sensitivity.

The sample was PBMCs. The chain recombines TRBV19 with TRBJ2-7, with 8 nucleotides matching TRBD1. This clonotype was obtained from a young man in good health and CMV-seropositive. The CDR3 DNA sequence: TGTGCCAGTAGTATGCTGACAGGGGCCAACTACGAGCAGTACTTC. It yields the protein CASSMLTGANYEQYF.